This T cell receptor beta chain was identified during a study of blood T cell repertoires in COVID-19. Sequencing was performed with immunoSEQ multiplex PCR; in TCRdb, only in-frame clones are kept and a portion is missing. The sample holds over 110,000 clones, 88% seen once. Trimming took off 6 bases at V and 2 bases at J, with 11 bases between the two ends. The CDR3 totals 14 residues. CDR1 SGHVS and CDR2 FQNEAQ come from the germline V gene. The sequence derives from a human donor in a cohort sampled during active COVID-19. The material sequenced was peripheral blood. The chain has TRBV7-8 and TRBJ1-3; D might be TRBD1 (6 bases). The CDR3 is CASSAGVPGNTIYF. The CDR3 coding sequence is TGTGCCAGCAGTGCAGGGGTCCCTGGAAACACCATATATTTT.